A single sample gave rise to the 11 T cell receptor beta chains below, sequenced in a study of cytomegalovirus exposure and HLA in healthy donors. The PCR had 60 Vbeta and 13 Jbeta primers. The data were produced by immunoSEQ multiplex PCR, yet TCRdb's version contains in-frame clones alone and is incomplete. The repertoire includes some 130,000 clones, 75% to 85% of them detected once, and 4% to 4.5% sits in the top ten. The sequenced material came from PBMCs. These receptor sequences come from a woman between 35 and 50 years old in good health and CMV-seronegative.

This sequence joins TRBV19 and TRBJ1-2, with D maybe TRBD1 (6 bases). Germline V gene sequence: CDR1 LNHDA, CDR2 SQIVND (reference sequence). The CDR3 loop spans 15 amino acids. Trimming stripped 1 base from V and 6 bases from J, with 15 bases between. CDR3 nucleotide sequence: TGTGCCAGTAGTATAGTGGGGGGGGCGAGAAATGGCTACACCTTC. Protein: CASSIVGGARNGYTF.

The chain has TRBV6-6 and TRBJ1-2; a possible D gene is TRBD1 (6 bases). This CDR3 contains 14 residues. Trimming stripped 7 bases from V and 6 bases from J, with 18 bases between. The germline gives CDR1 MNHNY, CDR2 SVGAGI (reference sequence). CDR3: CASTPTRTAHGYTF. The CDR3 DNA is TGTGCCAGCACCCCCACCAGGACAGCACATGGCTACACCTTC.

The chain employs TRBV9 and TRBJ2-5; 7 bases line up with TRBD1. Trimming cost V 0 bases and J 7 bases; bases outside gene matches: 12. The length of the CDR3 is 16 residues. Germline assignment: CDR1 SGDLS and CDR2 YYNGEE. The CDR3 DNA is TGTGCCAGCAGCGTAGCTTCAGGGGGTACTATGGGGACCCAGTACTTC. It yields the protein CASSVASGGTMGTQYF.

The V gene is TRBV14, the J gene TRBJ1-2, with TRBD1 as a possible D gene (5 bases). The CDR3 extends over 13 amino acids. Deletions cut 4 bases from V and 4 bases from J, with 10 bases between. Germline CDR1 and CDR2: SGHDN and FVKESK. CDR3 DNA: TGTGCCAGCAGCCTTGGACATAGCTATGGCTACACCTTC. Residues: CASSLGHSYGYTF.

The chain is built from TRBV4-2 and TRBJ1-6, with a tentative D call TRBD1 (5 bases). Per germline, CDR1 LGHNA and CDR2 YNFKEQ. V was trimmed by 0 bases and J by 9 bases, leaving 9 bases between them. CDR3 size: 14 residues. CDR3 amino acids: CASSQDREVSPLHF. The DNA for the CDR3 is TGTGCCAGCAGCCAAGACAGGGAAGTTTCACCCCTCCACTTT.

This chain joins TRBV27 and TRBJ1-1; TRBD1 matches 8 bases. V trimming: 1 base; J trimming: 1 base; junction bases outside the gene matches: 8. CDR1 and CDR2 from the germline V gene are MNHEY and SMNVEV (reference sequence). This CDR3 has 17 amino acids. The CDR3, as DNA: TGTGCCAGCAGTTTATTTCCAGGACAGGGTGGGAACACTGAAGCTTTCTTT. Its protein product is CASSLFPGQGGNTEAFF.

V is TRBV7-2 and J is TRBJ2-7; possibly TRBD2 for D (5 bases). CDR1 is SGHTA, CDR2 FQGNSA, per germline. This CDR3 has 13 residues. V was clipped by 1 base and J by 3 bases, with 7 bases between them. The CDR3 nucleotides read TGTGCCAGCAGCTTAGTCGGGGTCTACGAGCAGTACTTC. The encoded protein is CASSLVGVYEQYF.

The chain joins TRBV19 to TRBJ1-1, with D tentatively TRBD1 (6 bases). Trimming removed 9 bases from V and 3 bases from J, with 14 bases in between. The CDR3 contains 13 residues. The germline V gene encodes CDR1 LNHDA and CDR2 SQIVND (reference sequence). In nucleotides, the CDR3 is TGTGCCAGCCGGGACACCGCAGACACTGAAGCTTTCTTT. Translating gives CASRDTADTEAFF.

In DNA, the CDR3 is TGTGCCACCAAGGACCTAGGACACCCCTACGAGCAGTACTTC. It translates to CATKDLGHPYEQYF. The J gene is TRBJ2-7, the V gene TRBV15, with D possibly being TRBD1 (5 bases). In germline, CDR1 is LNHNV, CDR2 YYDKDF (reference sequence). The ends were cut back, 7 bases at V and 2 bases at J, with 15 bases in the middle. The CDR3 length is 14 residues.

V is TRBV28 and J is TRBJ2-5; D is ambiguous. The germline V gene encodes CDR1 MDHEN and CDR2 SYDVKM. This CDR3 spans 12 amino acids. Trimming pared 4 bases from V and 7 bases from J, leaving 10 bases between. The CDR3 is CASSSPRGTQYF. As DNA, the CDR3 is TGTGCCAGCAGTTCCCCGCGTGGGACCCAGTACTTC. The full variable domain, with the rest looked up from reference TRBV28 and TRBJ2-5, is DVKVTQSSRYLVKRTGEKVFLECVQDMDHENMFWYRQDPGLGLRLIYFSYDVKMKEKGDIPEGYSVSREKKERFSLILESASTNQTSMYLCASSSPRGTQYFGPGTRLLVL.

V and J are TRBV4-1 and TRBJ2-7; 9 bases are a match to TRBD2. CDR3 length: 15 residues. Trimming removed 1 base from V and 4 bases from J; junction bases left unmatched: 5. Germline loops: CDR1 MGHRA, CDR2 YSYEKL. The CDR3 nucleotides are TGCGCCAGCAGCCAAGGAGGAGCGGGGGGATACGAGCAGTACTTC. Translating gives CASSQGGAGGYEQYF.